One T cell receptor beta chain is described in this entry. Its target is not known. This record belongs to a study of T cell repertoires in cytomegalovirus infection. Study in general: TCR beta signatures that were public indicated CMV infection and matching HLA type.

The study, taken as a whole, reports: HLA-C-restricted TCR beta clonotypes specific for CMV led the ex vivo response. People with CMV and the relevant HLA were identified by cumulative public TCR beta family frequency.

TCRdb processed the reads anew with MiXCR; each CDR3 protein has one entry. Of approximately 500,000 distinct CDR3 sequences in the sample, roughly 12% were seen once. The V segment lost 4 bases and the J segment 0 bases; nucleotides outside the gene matches: 4. The CDR3 runs 16 residues. Germline values: CDR1 SEHNR, CDR2 FQNEAQ (reference sequence). The clonotype originates from a human donor in good health (CMV status not recorded). Some clones in this sample may be carry-over from other donors' samples. Sequenced: PBMCs. This rearrangement joins TRBV7-9 to TRBJ2-2; 8 bases fit TRBD1. DNA for the CDR3: TGTGCCAGCAGCTCCCCGGACAGGGCGAACACCGGGGAGCTGTTTTTT. It translates to CASSSPDRANTGELFF.